This T cell receptor beta chain was profiled in a study of human T cells and chemical hapten exposure. Study background: The study sensitized with 2% DPC on an approximately 2 cm by approximately 2 cm patch of upper inner arm skin. Each patch test put 0.01% DPC on the upper back, and results were read at 6 days. Study outcomes and limitations: Expanded TCRs created a significantly greater count of big CDR3 similarity clusters than controls did.

Germline lookup yields CDR1 SGDLS and CDR2 YYNGEE. Trimming pared 0 bases from V and 6 bases from J, leaving 8 bases between. This CDR3 is 13 amino acids long. In the case of this clonotype: Its antigen is currently unknown.

In TCRdb, the RACE reads were re-called with MiXCR into one record per CDR3 protein. The table has more than 75,000 distinct CDR3 sequences, 7% to 10% seen once; the top ten hold 2% to 2.5%. Specified time point: patch test 2, 6 weeks after DPC sensitization. This sample's treatment: therapeutic diphenylcyclopropenone sensitization with weekly scalp DPC. People who gave samples had alopecia, were 18 to 70 years old, and were suitable for DPC. Sequenced here: whole blood, sampled in connection with sensitization to the hapten diphenylcyclopropenone (DPC). V gene TRBV9 combines with J gene TRBJ2-3; D is unresolved. The sequence derives from a woman aged 40 to 55 with alopecia areata. Some clones in this sample may be carry-over from other donors' samples. The CDR3 DNA is TGTGCCAGCAGCGTAGTGCCCTGGGATACGCAGTATTTT. Encoded protein: CASSVVPWDTQYF.